This T cell receptor (beta chain) was profiled in a study of control samples from healthy donors and cancer patients. There are a few counts of this clone. The CDR3 runs 16 residues. The V end was cut by 1 base, the J end by 7 bases, with 17 bases between. Germline-derived CDR1 and CDR2 are SEHNR and FQNEAQ (reference sequence). Assay used: immunoSEQ multiplex PCR; TCRdb lists only in-frame clones, some missing. This sample yields about 180,000 clones, of which 90% are seen a single time; 1.1% to 1.5% belongs to the top ten. This chain uses TRBV7-9 with TRBJ2-1; a weak D match, TRBD2 (5 bases). The sample comprised blood. The TCR sequence derives from a woman between 50 and 59 years old in good health. CDR3 sequence (DNA): TGTGCCAGCAGCTTAGTGACGGGGAGCAGTAGAAATGAGCAGTTCTTC. Translating gives CASSLVTGSSRNEQFF.